Following are 11 T cell receptor beta chains from one sample sequenced in a study of blood T cell repertoires in COVID-19. Produced via immunoSEQ multiplex PCR; TCRdb's table is partial and in-frame only. In the table there are 150,000 to 200,000 clones, about four fifths of which are singletons. Sequences were obtained from peripheral blood. The origin of the receptors is a man between 60 and 75 years old with active or convalescent COVID-19.

This clone has only a few counts. J is TRBJ2-7 and V is TRBV7-9, with TRBD1 as a possible D gene (5 bases). V was shortened by 3 bases and J by 3 bases, with 9 bases between the two germline ends. Germline V gene lookup returns CDR1 SEHNR and CDR2 FQNEAQ (reference sequence). CDR3 length equals 13 residues. CDR3 in DNA: TGTGCCAGCAGCTTTCGGCAGGGCTACGAGCAGTACTTC. It specifies CASSFRQGYEQYF.

Here the CDR3 DNA reads TGTGCCAGCAGCCAAGAACGACAGGGGAATCAGCCCCAGCATTTT. It yields the protein CASSQERQGNQPQHF. The gene calls are TRBV2 and TRBJ1-5; 8 bases match TRBD1. This CDR3 is 15 amino acids long. Germline V CDR1 and CDR2: SNHLY, FYNNEI. Trimming at V came to 6 bases and at J to 4 bases, leaving 8 bases not matched to a gene.

The V call is TRBV6-5, the J call TRBJ1-3; TRBD1 is a possible D gene (6 bases). The length of the CDR3 is 16 residues. Trimming shortened V by 3 bases and J by 0 bases, and 12 bases separated the two germline ends. Germline loops: CDR1 MNHEY, CDR2 SVGAGI. The chain's CDR3 is CASSYRGGGSGNTIYF. CDR3 DNA sequence: TGTGCCAGCAGTTATCGAGGGGGGGGCTCTGGAAACACCATATATTTT.

This chain uses TRBV7-9 with TRBJ2-1; D gene unclear. The CDR3 consists of 18 residues. Germline lookup yields CDR1 SEHNR and CDR2 FQNEAQ (reference sequence). V lost 0 bases to trimming and J lost 0 bases, with 15 bases between them. For the CDR3, the DNA is TGTGCCAGCAGCTTAGCGCGCGGTACTGAGAGCTCCTACAATGAGCAGTTCTTC. Amino acids: CASSLARGTESSYNEQFF. The full variable domain, with the rest looked up from reference TRBV7-9 and TRBJ2-1, is DTGVSQNPRHKITKRGQNVTFRCDPISEHNRLYWYRQTLGQGPEFLTYFQNEAQLEKSRLLSDRFSAERPKGSFSTLEIQRTEQGDSAMYLCASSLARGTESSYNEQFFGPGTRLTVL.

This clone was counted ten times or more. The chain couples TRBV6-1 to TRBJ2-7; tentatively, D is TRBD1 (5 bases). V was cut by 4 bases and J by 1 base, with 17 bases left in between. Germline V gives CDR1 MNHNS, CDR2 SASEGT. The CDR3 is 16 residues long. CDR3 bases: TGTGCCAGCAGTGGGATAGTAGCCGACAGTTCCTACGAGCAGTACTTC. It yields the protein CASSGIVADSSYEQYF.

About this clone itself: The junction departs from the called germline gene at one end, perhaps through a read error. The chain couples TRBV28 to TRBJ1-2, with a weak D call TRBD1 (5 bases). Germline V gene data show CDR1 as MDHEN and CDR2 as SYDVKM. The CDR3 sequence is 14 residues long. The CDR3 loop is CASSSAGRGYGYTF. The CDR3 DNA is TGTGCCAGTAGTTCGGCAGGGAGGGGATATGGCTACACCTTC.

This clone was found a few times. The rearrangement uses TRBV10-3 and TRBJ2-7; tentative D call: TRBD2 (6 bases). Trimming shortened V by 4 bases and J by 2 bases, and 15 bases separated the two germline ends. The CDR3 totals 15 residues. Germline V CDR1 and CDR2: ENHRY, SYGVKD. The CDR3 spells CAISGSGTGAYEQYF. Here the CDR3 DNA reads TGTGCCATCAGTGGATCCGGGACTGGAGCCTACGAGCAGTACTTC.

This clone appeared a few times. This chain links TRBV3-1 (or the pseudogene TRBV3-2) with TRBJ1-1, with a possible D match to TRBD1 (5 bases). This CDR3 is built from 14 residues. Germline V lookup: CDR1 LGHDT, CDR2 YNNKEL (reference sequence). Trimming stripped 4 bases from V and 1 base from J, with 10 bases between. CDR3 residues: CASSPMGGNTEAFF. CDR3 nucleotides: TGTGCCAGCAGCCCCATGGGGGGGAACACTGAAGCTTTCTTT.

A remark on this clone: Other DNA sequences within the sample encode an identical CDR3. The CDR3 is CASSSRLAGSTDTQYF. DNA for the CDR3: TGTGCCAGCAGCTCGCGACTAGCGGGGAGCACAGATACGCAGTATTTT. The V gene is TRBV11-3, the J gene TRBJ2-3; 11 bases map to TRBD2. The CDR3 covers 16 residues. The trim removed 4 bases at V and 0 bases at J, leaving 3 bases unmatched. Germline CDR1 SGHNT, CDR2 YENEEA.

As to this clone: The junction and the germline gene differ at one end; a read error may be behind it. The V call is TRBV7-7, the J call TRBJ2-7; a weak D match, TRBD2 (5 bases). CDR1 is SSHAT and CDR2 is FNYEAQ in the germline V gene (reference sequence). The CDR3 covers 15 residues. DNA for the CDR3: TGTGCTAGCAGCTTTAAAGAGGGCGGAGCCTACGAGCAGTACTTC. Amino acid sequence: CASSFKEGGAYEQYF.

This clone was found once. This chain uses TRBV4-2 with TRBJ2-7, with 11 bases fitting TRBD2. J gave up 5 bases and V 1 base, and 10 bases lay outside the gene matches. CDR3 length equals 17 residues. Germline CDR1 and CDR2: LGHNA and YNFKEQ. CDR3 amino acids: CASSQVPSLAGGDEQYF. CDR3 DNA sequence: TGTGCCAGCAGCCAAGTCCCCTCCCTAGCGGGGGGCGACGAGCAGTACTTC.